Below are 5 T cell receptor beta chains sequenced from a single sample in a study of Graves' ophthalmopathy and Graves' hyperthyroidism. RNA transcripts were the source from which TCR beta CDR3 regions were amplified. HTBI primers served in a first-round RT-PCR, which a second-round multiplex PCR followed. Each CDR3 protein is one row after TCRdb ran MiXCR on the multiplex PCR reads. In the table there are about 740,000 distinct CDR3 sequences, 35% to 50% of which are singletons. The material sequenced was peripheral blood. These receptor sequences come from an adult man with Graves' ophthalmopathy.

On this clonotype itself: Germline and junction disagree at one end, which may indicate a read error. The V and J genes are TRBV24-1 and TRBJ1-5; perhaps TRBD1 as D (6 bases). The germline gives CDR1 KGHDR, CDR2 SFDVKD. The CDR3 is 15 amino acids. CDR3 in DNA: TGTGCCAGCAGTTACTCAGGGGTCGGCAATCAGCCCCAGCATTTT. Translated: CASSYSGVGNQPQHF.

Many counts were recorded for this clonotype. V gene TRBV12-3 or TRBV12-4 combines with J gene TRBJ1-1; D unresolved. Trimming took off 5 bases at V and 6 bases at J, with 7 bases between the two ends. The CDR3 spans 11 residues. In DNA, the CDR3 is TGTGCCAGCAGTCCAAATGCTGAAGCTTTCTTT. Translation: CASSPNAEAFF.

The V call is TRBV2, the J call TRBJ1-4, with 8 bases fitting TRBD1. The V gene end was trimmed by 4 bases and the J gene end by 5 bases; junction bases not matched to a gene: 9. Germline CDR1 SNHLY, CDR2 FYNNEI. The CDR3 has 16 amino acids. The DNA for the CDR3 is TGTGCCAGCAGTGGGGGGACAGGTGTTGGGAATGAAAAACTGTTTTTT. It specifies CASSGGTGVGNEKLFF. The full variable domain, rest sourced from reference TRBV2 and TRBJ1-4, is EPEVTQTPSHQVTQMGQEVILRCVPISNHLYFYWYRQILGQKVEFLVSFYNNEISEKSEIFDDQFSVERPDGSNFTLKIRSTKLEDSAMYFCASSGGTGVGNEKLFFGSGTQLSVL.

At least ten counts were recorded for this clonotype. This chain uses TRBV10-3 with TRBJ1-2; D is uncertain. CDR1 and CDR2 from the germline V gene are ENHRY and SYGVKD. The ends were cut back, 10 bases at V and 14 bases at J, with 20 bases in the middle. The CDR3 has 11 amino acids. CDR3 DNA: TGTGCCAGCAGAGAGGCGGGCCACAGTACCTTC. Protein sequence: CASREAGHSTF.

Note on this clonotype: One junction end does not reproduce the germline sequence, and a read error may be involved. The chain combines TRBV10-3 with TRBJ1-1; TRBD1 aligns across 7 bases. Germline V gene sequence: CDR1 ENHRY, CDR2 SYGVKD. The CDR3 is 15 residues long. DNA for the CDR3: TGTGCCAGCAGTTTAGGGCCAGGGGGGAGCACTGAAGCTTTCTTT. Protein sequence: CASSLGPGGSTEAFF.